This T cell receptor (beta chain) was retrieved from a study of blood T cell repertoires in COVID-19. About the research overall: The study drew acute and convalescent COVID-19 samples from the United States, Italy and Spain.

TCRdb keeps only in-frame clones here, not all; method: immunoSEQ multiplex PCR. Altogether more than 45,000 clones are present, 90% being singletons, with the ten largest covering 5% to 5.5%. The junction had 3 bases not matched to a gene; V was cut back by 7 bases and J by 6 bases. CDR3 length: 12 amino acids. Germline CDR1 is KGHSH and CDR2 is LQKENI. Material: peripheral blood. The chain combines TRBV18 with TRBJ1-2, with TRBD1 identical over 9 bases. This sequence was found in a man aged 65-85 years with acute or convalescent COVID-19. CDR3 bases: TGTGCCAGCTTCGACAGGGGGGATGGCTACACCTTC. Amino acid sequence: CASFDRGDGYTF.